The rows below give T cell receptor beta chains drawn from one sample of a study of PD-1 blockade in classical Hodgkin lymphoma. Profiling relied on immunoSEQ multiplex PCR, and the TCRdb table lists in-frame clones only, not all of them. This sample has nearly 25,000 clones, with nearly 80% found just once. The sample in question was peripheral blood mononuclear cells (PBMCs), obtained at baseline. The source is a human donor with classical Hodgkin lymphoma. CDR3s include the opening cysteine and the closing phenylalanine or tryptophan. The D gene is left open where the match is weak. Part of the rows lack a size; the others show once, few, many or a class for expanded clones.

j_call: TRBJ1-6
clone_size: -
v_call: TRBV25-1
d_call: -
cdr3_aa: CATSRDPFISPLHF
cdr3_nt: TGTGCCACCAGCCGGGACCCCTTTATTTCACCCCTCCACTTT

j_call: TRBJ1-4
clone_size: -
v_call: TRBV4-2
d_call: -
cdr3_aa: CASSQGGGGDPATTNEKLFF
cdr3_nt: TGTGCCAGCAGCCAAGGGGGTGGGGGGGACCCCGCTACAACTAATGAAAAACTGTTTTTT

j_call: TRBJ1-4
clone_size: -
v_call: TRBV5-4
d_call: -
cdr3_aa: CASSQRNEKLFF
cdr3_nt: TGTGCCAGCAGCCAGAGAAATGAAAAACTGTTTTTT

j_call: TRBJ1-1
clone_size: -
v_call: TRBV10-1
d_call: TRBD1
cdr3_aa: CASSEAATGVAFF
cdr3_nt: TGCGCCAGCAGTGAGGCCGCGACAGGGGTAGCTTTCTTT

j_call: TRBJ2-7
clone_size: medium-sized
v_call: TRBV10-2
d_call: -
cdr3_aa: CASSEGQAMIAYEQYF
cdr3_nt: TGCGCCAGCAGTGAGGGGCAGGCGATGATAGCCTACGAGCAGTACTTC

j_call: TRBJ1-2
clone_size: medium-sized
v_call: TRBV5-1
d_call: -
cdr3_aa: CASSPRVSRDGYTF
cdr3_nt: TGCGCCAGCAGCCCCCGGGTTTCGAGGGATGGCTACACCTTC

j_call: TRBJ2-2
clone_size: -
v_call: TRBV7-2
d_call: -
cdr3_aa: CASSLAGANTGELFF
cdr3_nt: TGTGCCAGCAGCTTAGCGGGAGCGAACACCGGGGAGCTGTTTTTT

j_call: TRBJ1-2
clone_size: -
v_call: TRBV4-3
d_call: -
cdr3_aa: CASSQDVRRPPSFNYGYTF
cdr3_nt: TGCGCCAGCAGCCAAGATGTACGTCGGCCACCCAGTTTTAACTATGGCTACACCTTC

j_call: TRBJ2-7
clone_size: medium-sized
v_call: TRBV19
d_call: -
cdr3_aa: CASSISGFGQTYEQYF
cdr3_nt: TGTGCCAGTAGTATCTCCGGGTTCGGTCAAACCTACGAGCAGTACTTC

j_call: TRBJ1-1
clone_size: -
v_call: TRBV4-3
d_call: -
cdr3_aa: CASSQEASAGTEAFF
cdr3_nt: TGCGCCAGCAGCCAAGAAGCCTCCGCTGGGACTGAAGCTTTCTTT

j_call: TRBJ1-1
clone_size: once
v_call: TRBV21-1
d_call: -
cdr3_aa: CASNPDSMGDTEAFF
cdr3_nt: TGTGCCAGCAACCCAGACAGCATGGGGGACACTGAAGCTTTCTTT

j_call: TRBJ1-4
clone_size: -
v_call: TRBV6-6
d_call: -
cdr3_aa: CASSSAPTEKLFF
cdr3_nt: TGTGCCAGCAGTTCGGCACCTACGGAAAAACTGTTTTTT

j_call: TRBJ1-2
clone_size: -
v_call: TRBV6-8
d_call: TRBD1
cdr3_aa: CASSYSSQGAPNYGYTF
cdr3_nt: TGTGCCAGCAGTTACTCGTCACAGGGGGCCCCTAACTATGGCTACACCTTC

j_call: TRBJ1-3
clone_size: -
v_call: TRBV5-4
d_call: TRBD1
cdr3_aa: CASSLGIQTGGSGNTIYF
cdr3_nt: TGTGCCAGCAGCTTGGGCATACAGACAGGGGGCTCTGGAAACACCATATATTTT

j_call: TRBJ2-6
clone_size: -
v_call: TRBV7-2
d_call: -
cdr3_aa: CASSLVPGSGANVLTF
cdr3_nt: TGTGCCAGCAGCTTAGTGCCAGGGAGTGGGGCCAACGTCCTGACTTTC

j_call: TRBJ2-6
clone_size: few
v_call: TRBV6-5
d_call: -
cdr3_aa: CASSYPGANVLTF
cdr3_nt: TGTGCCAGCAGTTATCCCGGGGCCAACGTCCTGACTTTC

j_call: TRBJ2-7
clone_size: -
v_call: TRBV18
d_call: -
cdr3_aa: CASSPTRGGSYEQYF
cdr3_nt: TGTGCCAGCTCCCCCACTCGGGGAGGCTCCTACGAGCAGTACTTC

j_call: TRBJ1-1
clone_size: once
v_call: TRBV19
d_call: TRBD1
cdr3_aa: CASSEFRGRNTEAFF
cdr3_nt: TGTGCCAGTAGCGAATTTAGGGGGCGGAACACTGAAGCTTTCTTT

j_call: TRBJ2-2
clone_size: -
v_call: TRBV29-1
d_call: -
cdr3_aa: CSVEKGNTGELFF
cdr3_nt: TGCAGCGTTGAAAAGGGAAACACCGGGGAGCTGTTTTTT

j_call: TRBJ2-2
clone_size: -
v_call: TRBV19
d_call: -
cdr3_aa: CASSMVANTGELFF
cdr3_nt: TGTGCCAGTAGTATGGTCGCGAACACCGGGGAGCTGTTTTTT

j_call: TRBJ2-7
clone_size: few
v_call: TRBV4-3
d_call: -
cdr3_aa: CASSQQNSGFYEQYF
cdr3_nt: TGCGCCAGCAGCCAACAAAACTCAGGGTTCTACGAGCAGTACTTC

j_call: TRBJ1-3
clone_size: -
v_call: TRBV6-5
d_call: -
cdr3_aa: CASRSHQSSGNTIYF
cdr3_nt: TGTGCCAGCAGGTCCCACCAAAGCTCTGGAAACACCATATATTTT

j_call: TRBJ2-3
clone_size: -
v_call: TRBV6-5
d_call: -
cdr3_aa: CASSARDSTDTQYF
cdr3_nt: TGTGCCAGCAGCGCCCGGGACAGCACAGATACGCAGTATTTT

j_call: TRBJ1-6
clone_size: -
v_call: TRBV5-6
d_call: -
cdr3_aa: CASSLRQGWNSPLHF
cdr3_nt: TGTGCCAGCAGCTTGAGGCAGGGTTGGAATTCACCCCTCCACTTT

j_call: TRBJ1-6
clone_size: -
v_call: TRBV27
d_call: -
cdr3_aa: CASSIPGGASPLHF
cdr3_nt: TGTGCCAGCAGTATACCGGGGGGGGCTTCACCCCTCCACTTT

j_call: TRBJ2-7
clone_size: -
v_call: TRBV7-8
d_call: -
cdr3_aa: CASSLVRVTGKANEQYF
cdr3_nt: TGTGCCAGCAGCTTAGTTCGGGTCACAGGGAAAGCGAACGAGCAGTACTTC

j_call: TRBJ2-7
clone_size: -
v_call: TRBV18
d_call: -
cdr3_aa: CASSPPSWSPSAYEQYF
cdr3_nt: TGTGCCAGCTCACCACCGTCGTGGTCTCCATCCGCCTACGAGCAGTACTTC

j_call: TRBJ1-1
clone_size: once
v_call: TRBV28
d_call: -
cdr3_aa: CASSYGFEAFF
cdr3_nt: TGTGCCAGCAGTTACGGATTTGAAGCTTTCTTT

j_call: TRBJ1-2
clone_size: -
v_call: TRBV6-1
d_call: TRBD1
cdr3_aa: CASSELLTGFSANYGYTF
cdr3_nt: TGTGCCAGCAGTGAACTGTTGACAGGGTTCTCTGCTAACTATGGCTACACCTTC

j_call: TRBJ2-3
clone_size: once
v_call: TRBV4-3
d_call: TRBD2
cdr3_aa: CASSQDPLAGVTDTQYF
cdr3_nt: TGCGCCAGCAGCCAAGACCCCTTAGCGGGGGTCACAGATACGCAGTATTTT

j_call: TRBJ2-7
clone_size: -
v_call: TRBV30
d_call: -
cdr3_aa: CAWDRDIAYEQYF
cdr3_nt: TGTGCCTGGGACCGGGACATAGCCTACGAGCAGTACTTC

j_call: TRBJ2-3
clone_size: -
v_call: TRBV11-1
d_call: TRBD2
cdr3_aa: CASSLGGLVDTQYF
cdr3_nt: TGTGCCAGCAGCTTAGGGGGACTAGTAGATACGCAGTATTTT

j_call: TRBJ2-7
clone_size: once
v_call: TRBV27
d_call: -
cdr3_aa: CASSLLPALGQYF
cdr3_nt: TGTGCCAGCAGTTTATTGCCTGCTTTAGGGCAGTACTTC

j_call: TRBJ2-7
clone_size: -
v_call: TRBV10-3
d_call: -
cdr3_aa: CAIRHDSNFPYEQYF
cdr3_nt: TGTGCCATCAGGCACGACAGTAACTTTCCCTACGAGCAGTACTTC

j_call: TRBJ2-1
clone_size: -
v_call: TRBV5-1
d_call: TRBD1
cdr3_aa: CASSLAITGTGHDEQFF
cdr3_nt: TGCGCCAGCAGCTTGGCGATAACCGGGACAGGTCACGATGAGCAGTTCTTC

j_call: TRBJ2-1
clone_size: -
v_call: TRBV10-3
d_call: TRBD1
cdr3_aa: CAISEGDRIAYNEQFF
cdr3_nt: TGTGCCATCAGTGAGGGGGACAGAATCGCGTACAATGAGCAGTTCTTC

j_call: TRBJ1-6
clone_size: -
v_call: TRBV28
d_call: TRBD1
cdr3_aa: CASRLDRVSPLHF
cdr3_nt: TGTGCCAGCAGACTCGACAGGGTATCACCCCTCCACTTT

j_call: TRBJ1-1
clone_size: -
v_call: TRBV19
d_call: -
cdr3_aa: CASSIDGDTEAFF
cdr3_nt: TGTGCCAGTAGTATCGATGGGGACACTGAAGCTTTCTTT

j_call: TRBJ1-5
clone_size: -
v_call: TRBV19
d_call: -
cdr3_aa: CASSSASNQPQHF
cdr3_nt: TGTGCCAGTAGTTCCGCCTCCAATCAGCCCCAGCATTTT

j_call: TRBJ1-1
clone_size: -
v_call: TRBV18
d_call: -
cdr3_aa: CASSWLGQLNTEAFF
cdr3_nt: TGTGCCAGCTCATGGCTTGGACAGCTGAACACTGAAGCTTTCTTT

j_call: TRBJ2-7
clone_size: -
v_call: TRBV5-6
d_call: -
cdr3_aa: CASSFPGFDEQYF
cdr3_nt: TGTGCCAGCAGCTTCCCGGGGTTCGACGAGCAGTACTTC

j_call: TRBJ1-3
clone_size: -
v_call: TRBV5-4
d_call: -
cdr3_aa: CASSLRGRSGNTIYF
cdr3_nt: TGTGCCAGCAGCTTGAGGGGAAGGAGTGGAAACACCATATATTTT

j_call: TRBJ1-1
clone_size: few
v_call: TRBV2
d_call: TRBD1
cdr3_aa: CASRANRGRMTEAFF
cdr3_nt: TGTGCCAGCAGAGCAAACAGGGGGCGAATGACTGAAGCTTTCTTT

j_call: TRBJ1-2
clone_size: once
v_call: TRBV7-9
d_call: -
cdr3_aa: CASSLRWQRGLNYGYTF
cdr3_nt: TGTGCCAGCAGCTTACGGTGGCAGAGGGGGTTGAACTATGGCTACACCTTC